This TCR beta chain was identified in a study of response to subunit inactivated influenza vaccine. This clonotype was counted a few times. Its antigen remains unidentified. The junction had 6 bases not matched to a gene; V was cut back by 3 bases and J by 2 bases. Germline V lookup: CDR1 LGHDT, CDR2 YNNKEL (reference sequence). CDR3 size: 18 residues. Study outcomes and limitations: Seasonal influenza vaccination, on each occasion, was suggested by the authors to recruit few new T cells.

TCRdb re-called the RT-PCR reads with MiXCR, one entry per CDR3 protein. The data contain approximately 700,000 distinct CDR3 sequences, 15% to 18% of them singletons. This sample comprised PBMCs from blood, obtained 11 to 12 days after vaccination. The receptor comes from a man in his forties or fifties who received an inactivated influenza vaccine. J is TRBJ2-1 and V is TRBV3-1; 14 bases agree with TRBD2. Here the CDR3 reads CASSQGLAGVTPYNEQFF. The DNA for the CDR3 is TGTGCCAGCAGCCAGGGACTAGCGGGGGTAACACCCTACAATGAGCAGTTCTTC.